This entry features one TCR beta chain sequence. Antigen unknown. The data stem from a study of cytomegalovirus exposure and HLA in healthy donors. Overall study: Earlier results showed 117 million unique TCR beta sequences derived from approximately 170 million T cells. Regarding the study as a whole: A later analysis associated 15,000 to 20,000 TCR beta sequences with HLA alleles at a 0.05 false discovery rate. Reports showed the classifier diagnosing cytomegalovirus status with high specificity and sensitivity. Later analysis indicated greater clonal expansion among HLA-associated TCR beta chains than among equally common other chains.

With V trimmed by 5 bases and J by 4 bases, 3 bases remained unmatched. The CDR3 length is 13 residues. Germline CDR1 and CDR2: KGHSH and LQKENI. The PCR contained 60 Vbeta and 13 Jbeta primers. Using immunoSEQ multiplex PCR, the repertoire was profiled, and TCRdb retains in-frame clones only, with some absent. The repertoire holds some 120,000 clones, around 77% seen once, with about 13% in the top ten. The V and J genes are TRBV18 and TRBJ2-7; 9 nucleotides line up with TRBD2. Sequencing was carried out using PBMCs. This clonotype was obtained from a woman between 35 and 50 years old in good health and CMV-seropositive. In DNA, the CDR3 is TGTGCCAGCTCAGGTCTAGCGGGATACGAGCAGTACTTC. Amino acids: CASSGLAGYEQYF.